This record looks at one TCR beta chain sequence and its context. Its target is not known. This sample was included in a study of T cell clonotyping in hematopoietic cell transplantation. Findings of the study overall: Few recipient clonotypes overlapped donors; over 95% were de novo at given depth. Pathologically expanded recipient clonotypes increased progressively from day 30 to day 180 as diversity fell.

Recipient blood drawn about 28 days pretransplant and days 30, 100, 180 after. Libraries were prepared by immunoSEQ multiplex PCR; TCRdb keeps only in-frame clonotypes and omits some of them. Of approximately 7,000 clones listed, approximately 91% are singletons. Trimming shortened V by 5 bases and J by 1 base, and 8 bases separated the two germline ends. Germline V gives CDR1 SEHNR, CDR2 FQNEAQ (reference sequence). The CDR3 length is 13 residues. This receptor was identified in a female patient aged 50-65 years who had an allogeneic stem cell transplant from an unrelated donor, so the T cells may come from the graft donor. Some clones in this sample may be carry-over from other donors' samples. This chain links TRBV7-9 with TRBJ1-1; no clear D. The sample in question was PBMCs, obtained 30 days after allogeneic stem cell transplant. CDR3: CASSNWGNTEAFF. Written as DNA, the CDR3 is TGTGCCAGCAGCAATTGGGGGAACACTGAAGCTTTCTTT.